The rows below give T cell receptor beta chains drawn from one sample of a study of Ad26.COV2.S vaccination and SARS-CoV-2 variants. The assay was immunoSEQ multiplex PCR, and TCRdb's table has in-frame clones only and misses some. The sample contains about 410,000 clones, about nine tenths of which appear only once. The specimen comprised peripheral blood, sampled in a trial of Ad26.COV2.S vaccine versus placebo. Receptors were obtained from a person aged 18-60 years who received the Ad26.COV2.S COVID-19 vaccine or a placebo. Both conserved end residues are part of each CDR3. Clone size is shown for a subset of rows, as once, few, many or a class of expanded clone.

v_gene,abundance,CDR3aa
TRBV5-1,NA,CASSLGVGISTDTQYF
TRBV6-5,NA,CASTEEAINYGYTF
TRBV12-5,few,CASGLVVSQSLSNQPQHF
TRBV19,NA,CASSADREEGNTIYF
TRBV5-8,NA,CASSPRQGSGYEQYF
TRBV7-9,NA,CASSWETGVYTGELFF
TRBV2,NA,CASSEQALEAFF
TRBV29-1,NA,CSVEDGTGGRAGELFF
TRBV3-1/TRBV3-2,NA,CASSIGTGELFF
TRBV6-2/TRBV6-3,NA,CASSYSGYGYTF
TRBV4-1,NA,CASSQGLARGPGANVLTF
TRBV7-2,once,CASSHPGSSSYNEQFF
TRBV6-2/TRBV6-3,NA,CASSPEGLLPGAFF
TRBV3-1/TRBV3-2,NA,CASSQDYGTGNEAFF
TRBV5-1,NA,CASSYHPMTGMNTEAFF
TRBV19,NA,CASRRGATDTQYF
TRBV27,NA,CASSKLGVTDTQYF
TRBV12-3/TRBV12-4,NA,CASSQTGIEAFF
TRBV5-1,NA,CASSLRAQGEEQYF
TRBV7-9,NA,CASSLATVPEAFF
TRBV5-1,NA,CASSIGGGPNTGELFF
TRBV18,NA,CASSPGYTEAFF
TRBV29-1,NA,CSVRTGEGSEQYF
TRBV7-2,NA,CASSLGQAGGPEQFF
TRBV11-2,NA,CASSLGGLAGDTQYF
TRBV7-2,NA,CASSLLLGNSYEQYF
TRBV5-4,NA,CASSQGGQGGFQPQHF
TRBV3-1/TRBV3-2,NA,CASSQDRGGAYNEQFF
TRBV5-1,NA,CASTPWENTEAFF
TRBV7-6,few,CASSLVADRPQHF
TRBV5-1,NA,CASSLYTGANYGYTF
TRBV18,NA,CASSRTSGGYTDTQYF
TRBV12-5,NA,CASALAGGYQETQYF
TRBV24-1,NA,CATSRSGGVGYTF
TRBV5-1,NA,CASSLGQRISYEQYF
TRBV19,NA,CASASGAEDTQYF
TRBV7-8,NA,CASSLAGQGYGYTF
TRBV15,NA,CATSRRQGRDYNEQFF
TRBV5-1,NA,CASSLDHLDTEAFF
TRBV12-3/TRBV12-4,NA,CASSHDWGGAPFF
TRBV6-4,NA,CALTGDRGNQPQHF